These T cell receptor beta chains were read from a single sample in a study of tumor and adjacent non-tumor tissue in lung cancer. One entry per CDR3 protein results from TCRdb running MiXCR on the multiplex PCR reads. The sample comprises 60,000 or so distinct CDR3 sequences, roughly two thirds of which are singletons, and roughly a third rests with the top ten. Sequencing was performed on distant non-tumor lung tissue. These receptors were taken from a man in his 70s with non-small cell lung cancer. Both conserved end residues are part of each CDR3. Each record gives: J gene, V gene, clone size, CDR3 protein. For some rows the clone size is stated as once, few or many, or as a class when expanded; others skip it.

TRBJ2-1 TRBV6-5 once CASSRLGQFDNEQFF
TRBJ2-7 TRBV4-2 . CASGQENGWASNYERYF
TRBJ2-7 TRBV10-3 . CAAGKVNYEEYF
TRBJ2-7 TRBV14 few CASSQEKLAGASYEQYF
TRBJ2-3 TRBV11-2 . CASSLDSRTGGEGDTQYF
TRBJ1-1 TRBV5-6 . CASSLDWTEAFF
TRBJ2-2 TRBV6-1 . CASSYSQGWHTGELFF
TRBJ2-3 TRBV29-1 many CSVEETSTDTQYF
TRBJ2-5 TRBV29-1 . CSALSGAAWTQYF
TRBJ2-3 TRBV6-5 . CASSRSVQDTQYF
TRBJ1-5 TRBV6-6 large CASSSNSNQPQHF
TRBJ2-1 TRBV20-1 . CSARDLGREGSEQFF
TRBJ2-6 TRBV11-1 many CASSLARAESNVLTF
TRBJ2-5 TRBV13 . CASTQGTAIQETQYF
TRBJ1-6 TRBV11-2 . CASSAKDRVFSPLHF
TRBJ2-5 TRBV29-1 . CSVTKGGGGTQYF
TRBJ2-7 TRBV12-3/TRBV12-4 many CASSARDRSSYEQYF
TRBJ1-4 TRBV5-1 . CASSLEATTNEKLFF
TRBJ1-1 TRBV6-5 . CASCPDRNTEAFF
TRBJ1-2 TRBV28 many CASSFRGSDGYTF
TRBJ2-5 TRBV24-1 . CGTSAIRVETQYF
TRBJ1-2 TRBV25-1 few CASSSTATNYGYTF
TRBJ2-2 TRBV11-2 . CVSSLYRLASAGELFF
TRBJ2-3 TRBV6-1 . CAGRSRQMTDTQYF
TRBJ1-1 TRBV30 few CAWSEVMGSYTEAFF
TRBJ2-6 TRBV10-3 many CAIRGSSGANVLTF
TRBJ2-5 TRBV20-1 . CSTIVGLYQETQYF
TRBJ1-2 TRBV29-1 . CSVETWIGGYTF
TRBJ2-1 TRBV6-2/TRBV6-3 medium-sized CASNGPTDEQFF
TRBJ2-7 TRBV11-2 . CAGSFARGGGTYKQYF
. TRBV12-3/TRBV12-4 . CASSKGENEQYF
TRBJ2-3 TRBV20-1 . CSARVSREADTQYF
TRBJ1-1 TRBV28 . CASSRSLNTNTEAFF
TRBJ2-1 TRBV4-2 . CASSQDGLAGNDEQFF
TRBJ2-3 TRBV10-3 once CAFSESPGRDRWDTQYF
TRBJ1-2 TRBV10-2 . CTSRDSPTPSNYGYTF
TRBJ1-5 TRBV30 . CAWNMEWGNQPQHF
TRBJ2-5 TRBV4-1 . CANSRVRDRALIQYF
TRBJ2-1 TRBV5-1 . CASSFSRGATLEQFF
TRBJ2-5 TRBV20-1 many CSVRDAGDPQETQYF
TRBJ1-2 TRBV5-4 . CASGLSQKVYGYTF
TRBJ2-1 TRBV29-1 . CSVVGMVTYNEQFF
TRBJ1-5 TRBV6-1 many CASSDPGTPMNQPQHF
TRBJ2-3 TRBV30 many CAWSVGGSDTQYF
TRBJ2-7 TRBV28 many CASRSGQSYYEQYF
TRBJ2-3 TRBV7-8 . CASSFPHRDSHTDTQYF
TRBJ2-4 TRBV11-3 . CANSLNRGNSKNIQYF
TRBJ1-2 TRBV20-1 . CSARGQGAGYGYTF
TRBJ1-5 TRBV10-3 . CDIRPTGDNQPQHF
TRBJ1-5 TRBV28 . CASRSGDNQPQHF
TRBJ1-5 TRBV12-3/TRBV12-4 many CASSLGGGNQPQHF
TRBJ2-1 TRBV28 . CASSDPPDRYNEQFF
TRBJ2-1 TRBV5-1 . CASSLNVGGRYYSYNEQFF
TRBJ2-1 TRBV6-2/TRBV6-3 many CASSPGTSGRGGGYNEQFF
TRBJ2-2 TRBV20-1 few CSARGDRTGELFF